This TCR beta chain was sequenced for a study of neurological immune-mediated disorders. The CDR3 totals 15 residues. CDR1 and CDR2 from the germline V gene are SGHDT and YYEEEE. Trimming left V 0 bases short and J 9 bases short, with 16 bases between. This clonotype turned up a few times. The unsorted libraries originated from 2 million PBMCs kept at -80 C. With 10-nucleotide random UMIs, 5'RACE was used to make the cDNA. TCRdb processed the 5' RACE reads anew with MiXCR; each CDR3 protein has one entry. This sample has about 55,000 distinct CDR3 sequences; 4% to 5.5% occur once, and the top ten carry 2.9%.

Sequenced input: PBMCs. The chain carries TRBV5-6 and TRBJ2-4, with D possibly being TRBD1 or TRBD2 (5 bases each). The receptor comes from a man aged 50 or older with multiple sclerosis. The CDR3 region is CASSLGGPSVGIQYF. As DNA, the CDR3 is TGTGCCAGCAGCTTGGGGGGACCCTCGGTGGGCATTCAGTACTTC. The entire variable domain, with the rest obtained from reference TRBV5-6 and TRBJ2-4, is as follows: DAGVTQSPTHLIKTRGQQVTLRCSPKSGHDTVSWYQQALGQGPQFIFQYYEEEERQRGNFPDRFSGHQFPNYSSELNVNALLLGDSALYLCASSLGGPSVGIQYFGAGTRLSVL.